The TCR beta chain under discussion was sequenced for a study of shared clonotypes between healthy human individuals. V was clipped by 2 bases and J by 0 bases, with 14 bases between them. CDR3 length equals 17 residues. CDR1 is MDHEN, CDR2 SYDVKM, per germline. The repertoire was sequenced with immunoSEQ multiplex PCR; TCRdb's copy has only in-frame clones and lacks some. The profile shows approximately 500,000 clones, about 96% of them singletons. Sequenced: naive CD4+ T cells sorted from blood. The subset is: CD45RA+ positively selected. The TCR comes from a woman in her 30s in good health. The chain links TRBV28 to TRBJ1-5; maybe TRBD1 (6 bases). The CDR3 sequence: CASSLAGAPYSNQPQHF. The CDR3 region has the DNA TGTGCCAGCAGTTTAGCAGGGGCCCCCTATAGCAATCAGCCCCAGCATTTT.